The T cell receptor beta chain under discussion was sequenced for a study of CD8 T cells in Susac syndrome. For the study at large: Among the sequenced Susac syndrome patients, roughly six had active disease while 8 or 9 were in remission. When blood was drawn, the patients with Susac syndrome were therapy-naive, on corticosteroids, or on intravenous immunoglobulin alone.

Study observations and caveats: None of the CD4+ T cell repertoires in Susac syndrome showed clonal expansion.

Comments on this clonotype: Its antigen remains unidentified.

The sequenced target, TCR beta, came from blood CD8+ and CD4+ T cells. This CDR3 has 16 residues. V lost 2 bases and J 0 bases, leaving 9 bases between the germline ends. Germline CDR1 is SGHRS and CDR2 is YFSETQ. Random hexamers were used to reverse transcribe roughly 0.45 to 1 ug of RNA. MiXCR, applied by TCRdb to the immunoSEQ multiplex PCR reads, yields one record per CDR3 protein. The sample has under 200,000 distinct CDR3 sequences, about 96% seen once; the top ten hold around 0.12%. Sequencing used CD4+ T cells from PBMCs. The sequence was obtained from a human donor with Susac syndrome. The J gene is TRBJ2-6, the V gene TRBV5-1; TRBD1 or TRBD2 may be the D gene (5 bases each). Here the CDR3 reads CASSLRGDSGANVLTF. CDR3 coding DNA: TGCGCCAGCAGCTTAAGGGGAGACTCTGGGGCCAACGTCCTGACTTTC.